The sequence of this T cell receptor (beta chain) was determined in a study of T cell changes during pregnancy in multiple sclerosis. Trimming took off 1 base at V and 9 bases at J, with 13 bases between the two ends. Germline V CDR1 and CDR2: SGHDT, YYEEEE. CDR3 length equals 14 residues. Profiling relied on immunoSEQ multiplex PCR, and the TCRdb table lists in-frame clones only, not all of them. The sample lists tens of thousands of clones; about 89% were seen once. Sample: peripheral blood, taken after pregnancy. J is TRBJ1-4 and V is TRBV5-6, with a weak D call TRBD1 (6 bases). The source is a female donor with multiple sclerosis, enrolled in a pregnancy study. This CDR3 is CASSLTGLGKKLFF. DNA for the CDR3: TGTGCCAGCAGCTTGACAGGGCTTGGGAAAAAACTGTTTTTT.